The rows below give T cell receptor beta chains drawn from one sample of a study of blood T cell repertoires in COVID-19. Here immunoSEQ multiplex PCR was the method, and the copy in TCRdb shows in-frame clones only, minus some. The sample holds 130,000 to 150,000 clones; roughly 80% are singletons and the top ten take approximately 8%. The sequenced sample was peripheral blood. These receptor sequences come from a man aged 45-65 years with active or convalescent COVID-19. CDR3s include the opening cysteine and the closing phenylalanine or tryptophan. Fields, in order: D gene, J gene, V gene, clone size, CDR3 protein, CDR3 DNA. The D gene is left open where the match is weak. The listing skips clone size in some rows; elsewhere it reads once, few, many or a size class.

D gene: -
J gene: TRBJ1-2
V gene: TRBV3-1/TRBV3-2
clone size: -
CDR3 protein: CASSLGRGYTF
CDR3 DNA: TGTGCCAGCAGTCTAGGTCGTGGCTACACCTTC

D gene: -
J gene: TRBJ1-5
V gene: TRBV6-6
clone size: few
CDR3 protein: CASSYSNRGNQPQHF
CDR3 DNA: TGTGCCAGCAGTTACTCGAACAGGGGCAATCAGCCCCAGCATTTT

D gene: -
J gene: TRBJ1-1
V gene: TRBV30
clone size: -
CDR3 protein: CAWETGTEAFF
CDR3 DNA: TGTGCCTGGGAGACAGGCACTGAAGCTTTCTTT

D gene: -
J gene: TRBJ1-1
V gene: TRBV29-1
clone size: -
CDR3 protein: CSANMDTHTEAFF
CDR3 DNA: TGCAGCGCCAATATGGACACACACACTGAAGCTTTCTTT

D gene: TRBD1
J gene: TRBJ1-2
V gene: TRBV29-1
clone size: -
CDR3 protein: CSVVGQENYGYTF
CDR3 DNA: TGCAGCGTGGTCGGACAGGAGAACTATGGCTACACCTTC

D gene: -
J gene: TRBJ1-5
V gene: TRBV6-1
clone size: -
CDR3 protein: CASSEAVKGTHQPQHF
CDR3 DNA: TGTGCCAGCAGTGAAGCAGTTAAGGGGACTCATCAGCCCCAGCATTTT

D gene: -
J gene: TRBJ1-2
V gene: TRBV27
clone size: -
CDR3 protein: CASSFKGGPYGYTF
CDR3 DNA: TGTGCCAGCAGTTTTAAAGGGGGACCCTATGGCTACACCTTC

D gene: -
J gene: TRBJ1-4
V gene: TRBV5-3
clone size: -
CDR3 protein: CARSLSTATNEKLFF
CDR3 DNA: TGTGCCAGAAGCTTGTCGACAGCAACTAATGAAAAACTGTTTTTT

D gene: TRBD1
J gene: TRBJ1-6
V gene: TRBV27
clone size: -
CDR3 protein: CASSWGRDRGSPLHF
CDR3 DNA: TGTGCCAGCAGTTGGGGGAGGGACAGGGGTTCACCCCTCCACTTT

D gene: -
J gene: TRBJ1-1
V gene: TRBV19
clone size: -
CDR3 protein: CASSIAVVSNTEAFF
CDR3 DNA: TGTGCCAGTAGTATAGCCGTAGTCTCGAACACTGAAGCTTTCTTT

D gene: TRBD1
J gene: TRBJ2-7
V gene: TRBV27
clone size: -
CDR3 protein: CASSLVGQDEEQYF
CDR3 DNA: TGTGCCAGCAGTTTAGTGGGACAGGATGAAGAGCAGTACTTC

D gene: -
J gene: TRBJ1-6
V gene: TRBV5-6
clone size: -
CDR3 protein: CASSLGVSPLHF
CDR3 DNA: TGTGCCAGCAGCTTAGGGGTTTCACCCCTCCACTTT

D gene: -
J gene: TRBJ1-6
V gene: TRBV9
clone size: -
CDR3 protein: CASGRRGNSPLHF
CDR3 DNA: TGTGCCAGTGGAAGGAGGGGTAATTCACCCCTCCACTTT

D gene: TRBD1
J gene: TRBJ2-1
V gene: TRBV28
clone size: few
CDR3 protein: CASSPGQGSYNEQFF
CDR3 DNA: TGTGCCAGCAGTCCGGGACAGGGTTCCTACAATGAGCAGTTCTTC

D gene: TRBD1
J gene: TRBJ1-1
V gene: TRBV19
clone size: -
CDR3 protein: CASGTGDTEAFF
CDR3 DNA: TGTGCCAGCGGGACAGGAGACACTGAAGCTTTCTTT

D gene: TRBD1
J gene: TRBJ1-5
V gene: TRBV6-2/TRBV6-3
clone size: -
CDR3 protein: CASSWETGEDQPQHF
CDR3 DNA: TGTGCCAGCAGCTGGGAGACAGGGGAGGACCAGCCCCAGCATTTT

D gene: -
J gene: TRBJ2-1
V gene: TRBV19
clone size: -
CDR3 protein: CASTFAQFLASGGSYNEQFF
CDR3 DNA: TGTGCCAGTACCTTTGCCCAATTCCTAGCTAGTGGAGGCTCCTACAATGAGCAGTTCTTC

D gene: -
J gene: TRBJ2-2
V gene: TRBV27
clone size: -
CDR3 protein: CATNQGSNTGELFF
CDR3 DNA: TGTGCCACCAACCAGGGGAGTAACACCGGGGAGCTGTTTTTT

D gene: TRBD1
J gene: TRBJ1-5
V gene: TRBV29-1
clone size: -
CDR3 protein: CSVQGTGNQPQHF
CDR3 DNA: TGCAGCGTCCAGGGGACAGGCAATCAGCCCCAGCATTTT

D gene: TRBD2
J gene: TRBJ2-4
V gene: TRBV7-6
clone size: -
CDR3 protein: CASSPRLAGGLAKNIQYF
CDR3 DNA: TGTGCCAGCAGCCCTAGACTAGCGGGGGGGTTAGCCAAAAACATTCAGTACTTC

D gene: -
J gene: TRBJ2-5
V gene: TRBV5-6
clone size: -
CDR3 protein: CASSLALEEGRQGETQYF
CDR3 DNA: TGTGCCAGCAGCTTGGCCCTTGAGGAAGGTCGGCAGGGAGAGACCCAGTACTTC

D gene: TRBD2
J gene: TRBJ2-5
V gene: TRBV7-2
clone size: few
CDR3 protein: CASSFTQAGGYQETQYF
CDR3 DNA: TGTGCCAGCAGCTTTACCCAAGCGGGGGGGTACCAAGAGACCCAGTACTTC

D gene: TRBD1
J gene: TRBJ1-6
V gene: TRBV2
clone size: -
CDR3 protein: CASSGGQGSPLHF
CDR3 DNA: TGTGCCAGCAGTGGGGGACAGGGGTCACCCCTCCACTTT

D gene: -
J gene: TRBJ1-2
V gene: TRBV3-1/TRBV3-2
clone size: -
CDR3 protein: CASSQDHTGPYGYTF
CDR3 DNA: TGTGCCAGCAGCCAAGATCACACAGGTCCCTATGGCTACACCTTC

D gene: -
J gene: TRBJ2-1
V gene: TRBV30
clone size: once
CDR3 protein: CAWSSLTVEQFF
CDR3 DNA: TGTGCCTGGAGTTCCCTTACTGTTGAGCAGTTCTTC

D gene: TRBD2
J gene: TRBJ2-7
V gene: TRBV29-1
clone size: -
CDR3 protein: CSAILTSGSHEQYF
CDR3 DNA: TGCAGCGCTATTCTGACTAGCGGGAGCCACGAGCAGTACTTC

D gene: TRBD2
J gene: TRBJ2-7
V gene: TRBV9
clone size: -
CDR3 protein: CASSTSGTSGEQYF
CDR3 DNA: TGTGCCAGCAGCACTAGCGGGACCTCTGGGGAGCAGTACTTC

D gene: TRBD1
J gene: TRBJ1-2
V gene: TRBV11-2
clone size: -
CDR3 protein: CASSSLTGGQRGYTF
CDR3 DNA: TGTGCCAGCAGCTCCCTGACAGGGGGACAACGGGGCTACACCTTC

D gene: -
J gene: TRBJ1-6
V gene: TRBV2
clone size: -
CDR3 protein: CASRNRVDSPLHF
CDR3 DNA: TGTGCCAGCAGAAACAGGGTTGATTCACCCCTCCACTTT

D gene: -
J gene: TRBJ2-5
V gene: TRBV28
clone size: -
CDR3 protein: CASSYTGETQYF
CDR3 DNA: TGTGCCAGCTCATACACAGGGGAGACCCAGTACTTC

D gene: TRBD1
J gene: TRBJ2-3
V gene: TRBV5-4
clone size: -
CDR3 protein: CASSRELTGLYTDTQYF
CDR3 DNA: TGTGCCAGCAGCAGGGAACTGACAGGGTTGTACACAGATACGCAGTATTTT

D gene: -
J gene: TRBJ1-2
V gene: TRBV5-8
clone size: -
CDR3 protein: CASSTGGTNYGYTF
CDR3 DNA: TGTGCCAGCAGTACGGGGGGGACTAACTATGGCTACACCTTC

D gene: TRBD2
J gene: TRBJ2-7
V gene: TRBV7-8
clone size: -
CDR3 protein: CASSLTYPGSGNYEQYF
CDR3 DNA: TGTGCCAGCAGCTTAACCTACCCAGGTAGCGGGAACTACGAGCAGTACTTC

D gene: -
J gene: TRBJ2-7
V gene: TRBV7-9
clone size: -
CDR3 protein: CASSPGRTAHEQYF
CDR3 DNA: TGTGCCAGCAGCCCAGGCCGGACAGCCCACGAGCAGTACTTC

D gene: -
J gene: TRBJ2-1
V gene: TRBV10-3
clone size: -
CDR3 protein: CAISDKEKRGEQFF
CDR3 DNA: TGTGCCATCAGTGATAAGGAAAAAAGAGGTGAGCAGTTCTTC

D gene: TRBD1
J gene: TRBJ2-7
V gene: TRBV11-2
clone size: -
CDR3 protein: CASSFGTATYEQYF
CDR3 DNA: TGTGCCAGCAGCTTCGGGACAGCAACCTACGAGCAGTACTTC

D gene: -
J gene: TRBJ2-3
V gene: TRBV30
clone size: few
CDR3 protein: CAWSDGRSTDTQYF
CDR3 DNA: TGTGCCTGGAGTGACGGGAGAAGTACAGATACGCAGTATTTT

D gene: TRBD1
J gene: TRBJ1-1
V gene: TRBV11-2
clone size: -
CDR3 protein: CASSATGGSTEAFF
CDR3 DNA: TGTGCCAGCAGCGCGACAGGGGGGTCCACTGAAGCTTTCTTT

D gene: TRBD2
J gene: TRBJ2-1
V gene: TRBV6-1
clone size: many
CDR3 protein: CASSESPWVAGASHEQFF
CDR3 DNA: TGTGCCAGCAGTGAAAGCCCCTGGGTAGCGGGAGCGTCCCATGAGCAGTTCTTC

D gene: TRBD2
J gene: TRBJ2-2
V gene: TRBV6-5
clone size: few
CDR3 protein: CASTSGRIDTGELFF
CDR3 DNA: TGTGCCAGTACTAGCGGGAGGATCGACACCGGGGAGCTGTTTTTT

D gene: TRBD1
J gene: TRBJ2-5
V gene: TRBV27
clone size: -
CDR3 protein: CASITWDRGRETQYF
CDR3 DNA: TGTGCCAGCATTACCTGGGACAGGGGAAGGGAGACCCAGTACTTC

D gene: TRBD1
J gene: TRBJ2-6
V gene: TRBV5-1
clone size: -
CDR3 protein: CASSFFIQGQAYSGANVLTF
CDR3 DNA: TGCGCCAGCAGCTTCTTTATCCAGGGACAGGCCTACTCTGGGGCCAACGTCCTGACTTTC

D gene: -
J gene: TRBJ1-2
V gene: TRBV5-1
clone size: -
CDR3 protein: CASSVQNPNYGYTF
CDR3 DNA: TGCGCCAGCAGCGTTCAGAATCCTAACTATGGCTACACCTTC

D gene: -
J gene: TRBJ2-3
V gene: TRBV19
clone size: -
CDR3 protein: CASSIYHKGHTDTQYF
CDR3 DNA: TGTGCCAGTAGTATCTACCATAAGGGACACACAGATACGCAGTATTTT

D gene: TRBD1
J gene: TRBJ1-2
V gene: TRBV5-1
clone size: -
CDR3 protein: CASSLGDREYGYTF
CDR3 DNA: TGCGCCAGCAGCCTCGGGGACAGGGAGTATGGCTACACCTTC

D gene: -
J gene: TRBJ1-2
V gene: TRBV3-1/TRBV3-2
clone size: -
CDR3 protein: CAFGRQGYGYTF
CDR3 DNA: TGTGCCTTTGGGAGGCAGGGCTATGGCTACACCTTC

D gene: TRBD1
J gene: TRBJ1-2
V gene: TRBV19
clone size: -
CDR3 protein: CASSKDRIYGYTF
CDR3 DNA: TGTGCCAGTAGTAAGGACAGGATCTATGGCTACACCTTC

D gene: TRBD1
J gene: TRBJ1-5
V gene: TRBV19
clone size: -
CDR3 protein: CASSFFDRGDGNQPQHF
CDR3 DNA: TGTGCCAGTAGCTTTTTCGACAGGGGGGATGGGAATCAGCCCCAGCATTTT

D gene: -
J gene: TRBJ2-7
V gene: TRBV5-1
clone size: once
CDR3 protein: CASSLGGPSFVDEQYF
CDR3 DNA: TGCGCCAGCAGCTTGGGTGGGCCATCCTTTGTGGACGAGCAGTACTTC

D gene: TRBD1
J gene: TRBJ1-1
V gene: TRBV18
clone size: -
CDR3 protein: CASSPLTGATEAFF
CDR3 DNA: TGTGCCAGCTCACCATTGACAGGGGCCACTGAAGCTTTCTTT

D gene: -
J gene: TRBJ1-2
V gene: TRBV30
clone size: -
CDR3 protein: CAWRDGPGSPRLYYGYTF
CDR3 DNA: TGTGCCTGGAGGGATGGACCGGGGTCTCCAAGGCTTTACTATGGCTACACCTTC